The T cell receptor beta chain under discussion was sequenced for a study of control samples from healthy donors and cancer patients. CDR3 length equals 13 residues. Looked up from germline, CDR1 is LGHDT and CDR2 is YNNKEL (reference sequence). Trimming took off 4 bases at V and 4 bases at J, with 9 bases between the two ends. The protocol was immunoSEQ multiplex PCR, while the TCRdb copy is restricted to in-frame clones and leaves out a portion. The table has about 63,000 clones, roughly 85% seen once. The rearrangement links TRBV3-1 (or the pseudogene TRBV3-2) to TRBJ2-3; D gene unclear. The sample consisted of blood. This receptor was obtained from a man aged 40-49 years in good health. CDR3 DNA sequence: TGTGCCAGCAGCCGGGCCCCGTCAGATACGCAGTATTTT. It yields the protein CASSRAPSDTQYF.